Reported below is one T cell receptor (beta chain). These data come from a study of blood T cell repertoires in COVID-19. The wider study: There were acute and convalescent COVID-19 samples, and they came from the United States, Italy and Spain. In each case, the material was cDNA or gDNA derived from T cells, B-cell-depleted T cells, or PBMCs.

The CDR3 is 15 amino acids. V gave up 10 bases and J gave up 6 bases; unmatched junction bases: 14. The table came from immunoSEQ multiplex PCR; TCRdb's copy has only in-frame clones and leaves some out. The sample holds 87,000 or so clones, 75% to 90% seen once. Sequencing used peripheral blood. The rearrangement links TRBV5-3 to TRBJ2-7; 12 bases map to TRBD1. TRBV5-3 is designated an ORF whose function remains uncertain. The TCR comes from an elderly woman with active or convalescent COVID-19. The CDR3 protein is CARGGGTGGVCEQYF. CDR3 DNA: TGTGCCCGTGGGGGCGGGACAGGGGGCGTTTGCGAGCAGTACTTC.